What follows are 30 T cell receptor beta chains derived from one specimen sequenced in a study of cytomegalovirus exposure and HLA in healthy donors. Measured with immunoSEQ multiplex PCR; TCRdb has only the in-frame clones, and not every one. The sample consists of about 360,000 clones, about nine tenths of them appearing once. The specimen sequenced was PBMCs. These TCRs come from a woman under 30 in good health and CMV-seronegative.

In this sample, this clone turned up once. CDR3 sequence reads: CASRLGQGYYEQYF. In nucleotides, the CDR3 is TGTGCAAGTCGCTTAGGGCAGGGCTACTACGAGCAGTACTTC. The chain recombines TRBV12-2 with TRBJ2-7; the DNA was not compared with TRBD1, the D call given in the table. TRBV12-2 is a pseudogene locus. The CDR3 is 14 residues long.

The J gene is TRBJ1-5, the V gene TRBV6-1, with D maybe TRBD1 (6 bases). Trimming stripped 7 bases from V and 2 bases from J, with 15 bases between. Germline assignment: CDR1 MNHNS and CDR2 SASEGT. The CDR3 extends over 15 amino acids. CDR3 amino acids: CASKITTGGNQPQHF. The CDR3 DNA reads TGTGCCAGCAAGATAACGACAGGAGGCAATCAGCCCCAGCATTTT.

The CDR3 DNA is TGTGCCAGCAGCCTGACAGGGGTATCCTATGGCTACACCTTC. It encodes CASSLTGVSYGYTF. The rearrangement joins TRBV28 to TRBJ1-2; 8 nucleotides agree with TRBD1. This CDR3 region has 14 residues. With V trimmed by 6 bases and J by 4 bases, 7 bases remained unmatched. Per germline, CDR1 MDHEN and CDR2 SYDVKM.

The chain recombines TRBV18 with TRBJ2-7, with a tentative D call TRBD1 (5 bases). The V gene's germline CDR1 is KGHSH and CDR2 LQKENI. Trimming left V 1 base short and J 0 bases short, with 10 bases between. The CDR3 runs 15 residues. CDR3 coding DNA: TGTGCCAGCTCACCACGACAGTTGAGCTCCTACGAGCAGTACTTC. The encoded protein is CASSPRQLSSYEQYF.

The rearrangement uses TRBV4-1 and TRBJ1-2, with D possibly TRBD1 on 6 matching bases. CDR1 and CDR2 (germline): MGHRA, YSYEKL. V lost 4 bases and J lost 1, with 22 bases in between. The CDR3 contains 18 residues. CDR3 in DNA: TGCGCCAGCAGCCTCCGTCTCCCGGGACAAGTAGTTAACTATGGCTACACCTTC. It encodes CASSLRLPGQVVNYGYTF.

V and J are TRBV7-9 and TRBJ2-7, with TRBD1 identical over 11 bases. After removal of 4 bases from V and 5 bases from J, the junction contained 4 bases not matched to a gene. The CDR3 sequence is 14 residues long. Germline V gene data show CDR1 as SEHNR and CDR2 as FQNEAQ (reference sequence). The CDR3 loop is CASSSRTGGHEQYF. Here the CDR3 DNA reads TGTGCCAGCAGCTCTCGGACAGGGGGCCACGAGCAGTACTTC.

The sample holds one count of this clone. The chain has TRBV5-1 and TRBJ2-1, with 9 bases that match TRBD2. V lost 4 bases, J lost 3 bases, and 8 bases stayed unmatched. The CDR3 is 16 residues long. Germline V lookup: CDR1 SGHRS, CDR2 YFSETQ. CDR3 sequence (DNA): TGCGCCAGCAGCCTCAATAGCGGGAGCCGCTACAATGAGCAGTTCTTC. Translated, it gives CASSLNSGSRYNEQFF.

This chain connects TRBV27 to TRBJ2-2, with 8 bases lining up with TRBD1. Germline lookup yields CDR1 MNHEY and CDR2 SMNVEV (reference sequence). The CDR3 is 18 amino acids. The V segment lost 2 bases and the J segment 4 bases; nucleotides outside the gene matches: 12. The CDR3 bases are TGTGCCAGCAGTTTACAGGGGGCGACGTCGAAGACCACCGGGGAGCTGTTTTTT. Its protein is CASSLQGATSKTTGELFF.

The rearrangement joins TRBV5-1 to TRBJ2-5, with 13 bases that match TRBD2. The CDR3 contains 16 residues. Germline CDR1 is SGHRS and CDR2 is YFSETQ. Losses at the gene ends were 3 bases for V and 1 base for J; bases not matched to a gene: 3. Here the CDR3 reads CASSYGLAGVQETQYF. DNA of the CDR3: TGCGCCAGCAGCTACGGACTAGCGGGGGTCCAAGAGACCCAGTACTTC.

This rearrangement joins TRBV11-2 to TRBJ2-3, with D possibly TRBD1 on 6 matching bases. V lost 3 bases and J 9 bases, leaving 16 bases between the germline ends. Germline CDR1 and CDR2: SGHAT and FQNNGV. The CDR3 covers 14 residues. In nucleotides, the CDR3 is TGTGCCAGCAGCTTTTCCGGGACATGGGACACGCAGTATTTT. It is translated as CASSFSGTWDTQYF.

This chain uses TRBV6-1 with TRBJ1-2, with a possible D match to TRBD1 (5 bases). The CDR3 covers 14 residues. Germline V CDR1 and CDR2: MNHNS, SASEGT. Trimming removed 4 bases at V and 3 bases at J, with 12 bases between. CDR3 sequence: CASSGEGRDYGYTF. The CDR3 coding sequence is TGTGCCAGCAGTGGGGAGGGCAGGGACTATGGCTACACCTTC.

This chain joins TRBV9 and TRBJ2-5; D unclear. The CDR3 covers 15 residues. The germline V and J ends were trimmed by 0 bases and 5 bases, with 14 bases remaining between them. The V gene's germline CDR1 is SGDLS and CDR2 YYNGEE. This CDR3 is CASSVGWVAGETQYF. The CDR3 nucleotides are TGTGCCAGCAGCGTAGGGTGGGTAGCCGGGGAGACCCAGTACTTC.

The sample holds one count of this clone. V usage is TRBV6-1 and J usage is TRBJ1-1, with a tentative D call TRBD1 (5 bases). Deletions cut 7 bases from V and 1 base from J, with 13 bases between. Germline V gives CDR1 MNHNS, CDR2 SASEGT. This CDR3 contains 14 residues. The CDR3 spells CASNLLGGNTEAFF. Here the CDR3 DNA reads TGTGCCAGCAACCTCCTCGGGGGGAACACTGAAGCTTTCTTT.

The V and J genes are TRBV18 and TRBJ1-4; D unclear. The CDR3 totals 14 residues. V lost 5 bases to trimming and J lost 7 bases, with 14 bases between them. CDR1 is KGHSH, CDR2 LQKENI, per germline. DNA of the CDR3: TGTGCCAGCTCAGAGGGCATAGTCGCTGAAAAACTGTTTTTT. As protein: CASSEGIVAEKLFF.

This chain connects TRBV5-6 to TRBJ1-2, with a possible D match to TRBD1 (6 bases). This CDR3 is 12 amino acids long. Germline CDR1 SGHDT, CDR2 YYEEEE. V was clipped by 3 bases and J by 6 bases, with 9 bases between them. The CDR3 loop reads CASSSTGHGYTF. The CDR3 coding sequence is TGTGCCAGCAGCTCAACAGGGCATGGCTACACCTTC.

The count of this clone is one. This chain joins TRBV9 and TRBJ1-2, with 10 bases aligning to TRBD1. CDR3 length: 14 amino acids. V dropped 3 bases and J dropped 5; count of bases not matched to a gene: 4. Germline V CDR1 and CDR2: SGDLS, YYNGEE. CDR3 nucleotides: TGTGCCAGCAGCGCGACAGGGGGCAGATATGGCTACACCTTC. It yields the protein CASSATGGRYGYTF. The whole variable domain, remainder taken from reference TRBV9 and TRBJ1-2, is DSGVTQTPKHLITATGQRVTLRCSPRSGDLSVYWYQQSLDQGLQFLIQYYNGEERAKGNILERFSAQQFPDLHSELNLSSLELGDSALYFCASSATGGRYGYTFGSGTRLTVV.

V and J are TRBV9 and TRBJ1-2; D might be TRBD1 (5 bases). CDR3 length equals 15 residues. Germline assignment: CDR1 SGDLS and CDR2 YYNGEE. The ends were cut back, 4 bases at V and 4 bases at J, with 17 bases in the middle. CDR3 protein: CASSHRLSQVYGYTF. DNA of the CDR3: TGTGCCAGCAGCCATCGATTATCACAGGTCTATGGCTACACCTTC.

V usage is TRBV4-1 and J usage is TRBJ2-5, with D possibly TRBD2 on 5 matching bases. The germline V gene encodes CDR1 MGHRA and CDR2 YSYEKL. The V gene lost 3 bases and the J gene lost 5 bases, with 13 bases spanning the gap. The CDR3 contains 14 residues. The CDR3 loop is CASSQGGSGETQYF. The CDR3 nucleotides read TGCGCCAGCAGCCAGGGCGGGTCGGGCGAGACCCAGTACTTC.

The chain carries TRBV15 and TRBJ2-5; no firm D call. The ends were cut back, 0 bases at V and 3 bases at J, with 11 bases in the middle. CDR1 is LNHNV and CDR2 is YYDKDF in the germline V gene (reference sequence). The CDR3 spans 15 residues. CDR3 region: CATSRDGLEEETQYF. CDR3 DNA sequence: TGTGCCACCAGCAGAGATGGCCTAGAGGAAGAGACCCAGTACTTC.

Only one count was recorded for this clone. The rearrangement uses TRBV15 and TRBJ2-5; a possible D gene is TRBD2 (5 bases). The germline V gene encodes CDR1 LNHNV and CDR2 YYDKDF (reference sequence). V lost 8 bases, J lost 5 bases, and 9 bases lay in between. The CDR3 has 11 residues. The CDR3 sequence is CATVRGETQYF. The CDR3 coding sequence is TGTGCCACCGTCCGAGGGGAGACCCAGTACTTC.

The genes are TRBV2 and TRBJ2-1, with D perhaps TRBD2 (5 bases). This CDR3 region has 14 residues. CDR1 is SNHLY and CDR2 is FYNNEI in the germline V gene. V lost 7 bases and J lost 6, with 16 bases in between. The CDR3 DNA reads as TGTGCCAGCAAACGGGATCAAACGGGCAATGAGCAGTTCTTC. Residues: CASKRDQTGNEQFF.

The V gene is TRBV11-2, the J gene TRBJ2-2; 8 nucleotides match TRBD1. Germline CDR1 is SGHAT and CDR2 is FQNNGV. Unmatched junction bases numbered 11, after V lost 4 bases and J lost 4 bases. This CDR3 spans 17 amino acids. The CDR3 spells CASSSNSGTGPTGELFF. CDR3 coding DNA: TGTGCCAGCAGCTCTAATTCCGGGACAGGCCCCACCGGGGAGCTGTTTTTT.

The chain recombines TRBV28 with TRBJ2-2; possible D gene TRBD2, 6 bases. With 7 bases removed from V and 3 bases from J, the gap between germline ends came to 18 bases. CDR1 and CDR2 (germline): MDHEN, SYDVKM. This CDR3 spans 16 amino acids. CDR3 region: CASTLTAGGDTGELFF. The DNA of the CDR3 is TGTGCCAGCACCCTAACCGCCGGGGGTGACACCGGGGAGCTGTTTTTT.

In its sample, this clone was seen a few times. The chain employs TRBV19 and TRBJ2-5; 8 bases line up with TRBD1. The CDR3 extends over 12 amino acids. The V and J ends lost 10 bases and 2 bases, in that order; junction bases with no gene match: 3. Germline V gene sequence: CDR1 LNHDA, CDR2 SQIVND (reference sequence). The CDR3 DNA follows: TGTGCCACCGGGACAGGACAAGAGACCCAGTACTTC. It specifies CATGTGQETQYF.

The table lists this clone with a count of one. The chain carries TRBV2 and TRBJ1-1; D call uncertain. CDR1 and CDR2 (germline): SNHLY, FYNNEI. The V gene lost 6 bases and the J gene lost 1 base, with 15 bases spanning the gap. This CDR3 has 15 residues. The CDR3, as DNA: TGTGCCAGCAGCCCACATGACAACGAGAACACTGAAGCTTTCTTT. It yields the protein CASSPHDNENTEAFF. Together with reference TRBV2 and TRBJ1-1, the CDR3 gives the full variable domain: EPEVTQTPSHQVTQMGQEVILRCVPISNHLYFYWYRQILGQKVEFLVSFYNNEISEKSEIFDDQFSVERPDGSNFTLKIRSTKLEDSAMYFCASSPHDNENTEAFFGQGTRLTVV.

This chain links TRBV7-9 with TRBJ2-2, with D maybe TRBD2 (5 bases). The germline V and J ends were trimmed by 1 base and 0 bases, with 9 bases remaining between them. The CDR3 runs 16 residues. Germline loops: CDR1 SEHNR, CDR2 FQNEAQ (reference sequence). CDR3 amino acids: CASSLGAVANTGELFF. The CDR3 region has the DNA TGTGCCAGCAGCTTAGGAGCGGTCGCGAACACCGGGGAGCTGTTTTTT. The whole variable domain, remainder taken from reference TRBV7-9 and TRBJ2-2, is DTGVSQNPRHKITKRGQNVTFRCDPISEHNRLYWYRQTLGQGPEFLTYFQNEAQLEKSRLLSDRFSAERPKGSFSTLEIQRTEQGDSAMYLCASSLGAVANTGELFFGEGSRLTVL.

The chain recombines TRBV29-1 with TRBJ2-1, with 9 positions matching TRBD2. Germline CDR1 and CDR2: SQVTM and ANQGSEA. Trimming took 6 bases from V and 9 from J; bases not matched to a gene: 18. The CDR3 loop spans 16 amino acids. The CDR3 DNA is TGCAGCGTCTATGCACAATTGGCGGGGGGGCCTAGTGAGCAGTTCTTC. Translated, it gives CSVYAQLAGGPSEQFF.

The chain recombines TRBV11-2 with TRBJ2-7; 7 nucleotides agree with TRBD1. The V gene's germline CDR1 is SGHAT and CDR2 FQNNGV. V was pared by 4 bases and J by 3 bases, with 9 bases of the junction left unmatched. This CDR3 is built from 15 residues. This chain's CDR3 is CASSYWTGLYYEQYF. The CDR3 bases are TGTGCCAGCAGCTACTGGACAGGTCTTTACTACGAGCAGTACTTC.

This clone came up once. The chain is built from TRBV21-1 and TRBJ2-2; TRBD2 reflects the table's D call only, with no check against the DNA. TRBV21-1 is marked as a pseudogene. This CDR3 has 16 amino acids. The CDR3 nucleotides read TGTGCCAGCAGCAAAGGAACTAGCGGTGTCCCCGGGGAGCTGTTTTTT. Translated: CASSKGTSGVPGELFF.

This chain links TRBV5-6 with TRBJ1-2; 9 bases are shared with TRBD1. This CDR3 comprises 16 residues. The V gene end was trimmed by 0 bases and the J gene end by 2 bases; junction bases not matched to a gene: 5. Per germline, CDR1 SGHDT and CDR2 YYEEEE. CDR3 sequence: CASSLAGTGWNYGYTF. The CDR3 nucleotides read TGTGCCAGCAGCTTGGCGGGGACAGGGTGGAACTATGGCTACACCTTC.